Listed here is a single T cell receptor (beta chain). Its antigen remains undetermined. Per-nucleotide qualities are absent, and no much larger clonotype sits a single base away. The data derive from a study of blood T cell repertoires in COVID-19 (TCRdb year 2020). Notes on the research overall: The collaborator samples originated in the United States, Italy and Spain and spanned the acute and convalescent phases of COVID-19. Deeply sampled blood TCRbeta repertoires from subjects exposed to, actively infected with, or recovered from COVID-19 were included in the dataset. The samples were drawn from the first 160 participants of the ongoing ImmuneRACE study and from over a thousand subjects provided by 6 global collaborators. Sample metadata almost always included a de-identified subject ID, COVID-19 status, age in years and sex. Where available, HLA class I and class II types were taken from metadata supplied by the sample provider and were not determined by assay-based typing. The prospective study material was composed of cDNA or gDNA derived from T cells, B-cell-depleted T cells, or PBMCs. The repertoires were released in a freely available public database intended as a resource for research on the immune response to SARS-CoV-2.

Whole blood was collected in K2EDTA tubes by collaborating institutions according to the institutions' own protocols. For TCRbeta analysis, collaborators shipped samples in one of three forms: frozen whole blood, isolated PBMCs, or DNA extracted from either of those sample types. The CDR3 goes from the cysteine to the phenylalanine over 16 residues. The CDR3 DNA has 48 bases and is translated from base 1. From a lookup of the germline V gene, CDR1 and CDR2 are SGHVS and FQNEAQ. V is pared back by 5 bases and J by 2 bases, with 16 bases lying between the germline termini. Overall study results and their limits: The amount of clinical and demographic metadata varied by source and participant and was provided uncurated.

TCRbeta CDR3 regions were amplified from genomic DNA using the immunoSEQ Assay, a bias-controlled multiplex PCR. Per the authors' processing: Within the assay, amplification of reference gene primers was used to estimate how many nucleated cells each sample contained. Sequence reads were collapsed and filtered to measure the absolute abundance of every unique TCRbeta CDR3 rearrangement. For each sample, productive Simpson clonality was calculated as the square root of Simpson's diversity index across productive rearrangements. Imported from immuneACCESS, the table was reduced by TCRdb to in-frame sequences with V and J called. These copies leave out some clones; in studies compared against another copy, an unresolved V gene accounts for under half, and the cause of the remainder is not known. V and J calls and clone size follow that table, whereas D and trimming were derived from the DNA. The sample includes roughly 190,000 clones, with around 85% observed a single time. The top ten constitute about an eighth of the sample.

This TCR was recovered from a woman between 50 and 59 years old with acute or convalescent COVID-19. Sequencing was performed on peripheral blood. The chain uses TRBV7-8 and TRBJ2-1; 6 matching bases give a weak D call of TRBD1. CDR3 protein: CASSPQGRKPYNEQFF. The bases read TGTGCCAGCAGCCCACAGGGTCGAAAGCCCTACAATGAGCAGTTCTTC.